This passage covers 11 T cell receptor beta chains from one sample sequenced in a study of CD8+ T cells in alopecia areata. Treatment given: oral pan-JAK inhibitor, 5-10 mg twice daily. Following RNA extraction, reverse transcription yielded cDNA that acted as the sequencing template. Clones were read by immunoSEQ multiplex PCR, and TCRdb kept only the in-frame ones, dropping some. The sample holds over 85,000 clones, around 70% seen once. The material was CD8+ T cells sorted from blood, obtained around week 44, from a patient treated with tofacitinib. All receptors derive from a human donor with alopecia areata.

This CDR3 reads CASSQLALNTEAFF. The CDR3 DNA reads as TGTGCCAGTAGCCAATTGGCCTTGAACACTGAAGCTTTCTTT. V usage is TRBV19 and J usage is TRBJ1-1, with no clear D. With 6 bases removed from V and 0 bases from J, the gap between germline ends came to 11 bases. In germline, CDR1 is LNHDA, CDR2 SQIVND (reference sequence). The CDR3 has 14 amino acids.

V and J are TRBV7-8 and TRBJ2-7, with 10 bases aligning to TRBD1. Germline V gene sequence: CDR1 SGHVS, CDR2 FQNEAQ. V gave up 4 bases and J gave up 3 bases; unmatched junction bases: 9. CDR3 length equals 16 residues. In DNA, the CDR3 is TGTGCCAGCAGCTATTCCCCCGGGACAGGGGACTACGAGCAGTACTTC. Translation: CASSYSPGTGDYEQYF. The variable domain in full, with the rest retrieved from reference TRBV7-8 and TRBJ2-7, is GAGVSQSPRYKVAKRGQDVALRCDPISGHVSLFWYQQALGQGPEFLTYFQNEAQLDKSGLPSDRFFAERPEGSVSTLKIQRTQQEDSAVYLCASSYSPGTGDYEQYFGPGTRLTVT.

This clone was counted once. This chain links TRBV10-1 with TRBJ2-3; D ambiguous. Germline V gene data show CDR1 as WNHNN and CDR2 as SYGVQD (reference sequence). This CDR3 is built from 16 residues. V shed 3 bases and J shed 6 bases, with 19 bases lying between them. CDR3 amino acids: CASSENPPAVVDTQYF. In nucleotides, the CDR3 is TGCGCCAGCAGTGAAAATCCCCCGGCGGTTGTGGATACGCAGTATTTT.

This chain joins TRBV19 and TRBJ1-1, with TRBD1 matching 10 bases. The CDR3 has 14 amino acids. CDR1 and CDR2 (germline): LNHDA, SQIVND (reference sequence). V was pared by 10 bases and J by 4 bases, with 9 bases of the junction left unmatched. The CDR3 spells CATADRGGSTEAFF. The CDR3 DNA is TGTGCCACCGCGGACAGGGGGGGAAGCACTGAAGCTTTCTTT.

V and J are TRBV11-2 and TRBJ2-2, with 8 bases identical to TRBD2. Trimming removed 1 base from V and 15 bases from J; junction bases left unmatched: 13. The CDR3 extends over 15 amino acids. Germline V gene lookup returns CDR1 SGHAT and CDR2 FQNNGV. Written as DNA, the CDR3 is TGTGCCAGCAGCTTAGTCAGCGGGGGCCCCGGTCGGGTGTTTTTT. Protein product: CASSLVSGGPGRVFF.

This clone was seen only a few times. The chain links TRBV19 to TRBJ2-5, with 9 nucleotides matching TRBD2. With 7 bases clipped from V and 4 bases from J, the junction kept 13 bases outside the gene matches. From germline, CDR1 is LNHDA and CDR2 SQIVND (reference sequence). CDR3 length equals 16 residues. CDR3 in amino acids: CASTAAQAGGPETQYF. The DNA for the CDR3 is TGTGCCAGTACCGCAGCACAAGCGGGGGGCCCAGAGACCCAGTACTTC.

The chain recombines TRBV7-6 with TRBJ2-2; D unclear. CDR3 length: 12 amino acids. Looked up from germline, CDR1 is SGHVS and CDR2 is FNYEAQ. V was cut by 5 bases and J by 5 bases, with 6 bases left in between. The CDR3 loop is CASSRLTGELFF. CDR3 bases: TGTGCCAGCAGCCGGTTGACCGGGGAGCTGTTTTTT.

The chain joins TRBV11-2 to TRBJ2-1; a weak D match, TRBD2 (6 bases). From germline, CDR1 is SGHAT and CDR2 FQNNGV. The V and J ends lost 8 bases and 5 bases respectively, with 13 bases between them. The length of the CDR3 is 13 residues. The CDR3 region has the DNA TGTGCCAGCGGCGGGGTGTTCCACAATGAGCAGTTCTTC. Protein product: CASGGVFHNEQFF.

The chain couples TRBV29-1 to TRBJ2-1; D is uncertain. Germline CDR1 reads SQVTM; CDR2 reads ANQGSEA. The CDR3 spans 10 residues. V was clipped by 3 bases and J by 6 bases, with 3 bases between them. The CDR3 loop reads CSVESNEQFF. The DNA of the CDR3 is TGCAGCGTTGAGAGCAATGAGCAGTTCTTC.

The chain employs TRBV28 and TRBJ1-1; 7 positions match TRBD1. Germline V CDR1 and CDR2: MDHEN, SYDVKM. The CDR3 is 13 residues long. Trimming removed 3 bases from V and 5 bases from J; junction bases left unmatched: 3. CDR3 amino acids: CASSLNRGTEAFF. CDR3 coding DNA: TGTGCCAGCAGTTTGAACAGGGGAACTGAAGCTTTCTTT. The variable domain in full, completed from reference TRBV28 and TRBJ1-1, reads DVKVTQSSRYLVKRTGEKVFLECVQDMDHENMFWYRQDPGLGLRLIYFSYDVKMKEKGDIPEGYSVSREKKERFSLILESASTNQTSMYLCASSLNRGTEAFFGQGTRLTVV.

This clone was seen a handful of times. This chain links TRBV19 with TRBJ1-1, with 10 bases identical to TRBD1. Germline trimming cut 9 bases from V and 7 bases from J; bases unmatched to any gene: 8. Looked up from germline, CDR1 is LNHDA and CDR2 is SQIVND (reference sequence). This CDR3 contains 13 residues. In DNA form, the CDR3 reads TGTGCCAGCGGACAGGGGGGAGTGAGTGAAGCTTTCTTT. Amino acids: CASGQGGVSEAFF. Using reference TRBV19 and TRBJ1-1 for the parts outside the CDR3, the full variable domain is DGGITQSPKYLFRKEGQNVTLSCEQNLNHDAMYWYRQDPGQGLRLIYYSQIVNDFQKGDIAEGYSVSREKKESFPLTVTSAQKNPTAFYLCASGQGGVSEAFFGQGTRLTVV.